This T cell receptor (beta chain) was found in a study of identifying expanded T cells in peripheral blood (dated by TCRdb to between 2019 and 2020). The study in broad terms: Four technical replicates, made by sequencing separate aliquots from the same pool of genomic DNA, were compared pairwise.

During the collection period, no infections or other immune events were recorded for the healthy donors. Time-dependent variance in a beta-binomial model of T-cell clone differential abundance was calibrated using healthy-donor blood repertoires as a training cohort. The training cohort comprised roughly ten healthy donors, 3 female and 7 male. The donors were between about 25 and 70 years old, with an average age of about 45 years. Obtained from a commercial supplier, whole blood was collected from each healthy donor at three time points set around two weeks apart. For immunosequencing, genomic DNA was extracted from unsorted whole blood. TCRbeta CDR3 regions were profiled with the immunoSEQ Assay using bias-controlled multiplex PCR amplification of genomic DNA. The paper's data handling went like this. The absolute abundance of each unique TCRbeta CDR3 region was quantified after sequences were collapsed and filtered. Differential abundance was tested with two models: a binomial (Fisher-equivalent) model and a beta-binomial model that adds time-dependent variance fitted from healthy donors. Any clone with fewer than 5 combined templates was excluded, and a clone was called differentially abundant if its Benjamini-Hochberg FDR was below 0.01. The form v = (b*log(k)+a)^2 was used to model beta-binomial variance as a function of total template count across the two samples. What TCRdb holds here is the immuneACCESS table cut down to in-frame rearrangements. Part of the clones is not present; checked against another copy, under half of the missing clones reflect an unresolved V gene, and the others are unexplained. V, J and clone size reflect that table, while D and trimming were determined from the DNA. The sample data list approximately 90,000 clones, and roughly 90% of these were observed just once. The ten largest clones capture about 3.9% of the sample.

Compared with germline, V lacks 3 bases and J lacks 5 bases; bases without a gene match: 9. Looking up the germline V gene yields CDR1 LGHNA and CDR2 YSLEER. Including the terminal cysteine and phenylalanine, the CDR3 comprises 15 residues. The kept DNA is CDR3 alone, 45 bases in frame from the first base. As concerns this clone: Which antigen it targets is not known. Base qualities are not provided; no much larger clone lies one nucleotide away.

What the authors observed across the whole study: For all healthy donors, the variance in clone template counts between two-week samples rose significantly as total template count increased. The beta-binomial model significantly reduced the number of clones called differentially abundant and the false-positive rate across all healthy-donor time intervals. About 1.3 differentially abundant clones were flagged by the binomial model between technical replicates, whereas about 15 and 18 were flagged over roughly two weeks and four weeks, respectively. The authors expected biological variance in healthy repertoires might increase further over much longer intervals such as months to years.

The receptor comes from a person aged 18-69 years in good health. Sequenced material: blood. The sequence links TRBV4-3 to TRBJ2-5, with 7 bases in between that match TRBD2. DNA sequence: TGCGCCAGCAGCCAGGCCGGGACTACCCTCGAGACCCAGTACTTC. Its protein product is CASSQAGTTLETQYF.